This entry is about one T cell receptor beta chain. The data were obtained in a study of PD-1 blockade in classical Hodgkin lymphoma. Each of the patients experienced relapse following autologous stem cell transplantation, and their brentuximab vedotin exposure differed. The data were produced by immunoSEQ multiplex PCR, yet TCRdb's version contains in-frame clones alone and is incomplete. The sample contains more than 50,000 clones, roughly 90% of which appear only once. This CDR3 region has 14 residues. The germline V and J ends were trimmed by 3 bases and 3 bases, with 11 bases remaining between them. Germline V gene data show CDR1 as LNHDA and CDR2 as SQIVND (reference sequence).

The clonotype comes from a human donor with classical Hodgkin lymphoma. The source was peripheral blood mononuclear cells (PBMCs), collected at baseline. The genes are TRBV19 and TRBJ2-5; a possible D gene is TRBD1 (6 bases). DNA for the CDR3: TGTGCCAGTAGTATCGACAGGCAAGAAGAGACCCAGTACTTC. This codes for CASSIDRQEETQYF.